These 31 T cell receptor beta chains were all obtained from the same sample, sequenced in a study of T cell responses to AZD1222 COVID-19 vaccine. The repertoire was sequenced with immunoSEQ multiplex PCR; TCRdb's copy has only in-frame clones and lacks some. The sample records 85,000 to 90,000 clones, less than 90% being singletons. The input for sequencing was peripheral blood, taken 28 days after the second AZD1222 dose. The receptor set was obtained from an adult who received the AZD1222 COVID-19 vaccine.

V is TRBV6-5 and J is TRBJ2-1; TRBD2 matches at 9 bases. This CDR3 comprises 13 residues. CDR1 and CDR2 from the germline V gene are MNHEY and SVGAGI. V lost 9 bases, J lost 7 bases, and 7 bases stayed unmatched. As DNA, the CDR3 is TGTGCCAGTCTAGCGGGGCTGGGTAATGAGCAGTTCTTC. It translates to CASLAGLGNEQFF.

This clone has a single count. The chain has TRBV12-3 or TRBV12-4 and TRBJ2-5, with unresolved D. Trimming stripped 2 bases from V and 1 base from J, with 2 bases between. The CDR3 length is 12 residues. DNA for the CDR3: TGTGCCAGCAGTTTATTCCAAGAGACCCAGTACTTC. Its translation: CASSLFQETQYF.

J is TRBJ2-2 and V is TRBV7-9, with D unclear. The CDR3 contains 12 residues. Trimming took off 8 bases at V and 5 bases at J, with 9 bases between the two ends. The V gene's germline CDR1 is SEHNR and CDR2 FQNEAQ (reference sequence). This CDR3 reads CASHRSTGELFF. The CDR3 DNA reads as TGTGCCAGCCACCGGAGTACCGGGGAGCTGTTTTTT.

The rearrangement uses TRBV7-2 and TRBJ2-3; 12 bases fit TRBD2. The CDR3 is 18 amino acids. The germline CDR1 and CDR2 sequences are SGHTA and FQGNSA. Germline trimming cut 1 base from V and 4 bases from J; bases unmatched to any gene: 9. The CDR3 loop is CASSLVGASGGAADTQYF. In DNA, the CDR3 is TGTGCCAGCAGCTTAGTAGGGGCTAGCGGGGGGGCAGCAGATACGCAGTATTTT.

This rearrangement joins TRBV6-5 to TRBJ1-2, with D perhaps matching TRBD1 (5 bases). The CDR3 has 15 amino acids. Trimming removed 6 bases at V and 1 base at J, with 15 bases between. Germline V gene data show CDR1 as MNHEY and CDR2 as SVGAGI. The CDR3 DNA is TGTGCCAGCAGCCTACAGGTAGCGGGTAACTATGGCTACACCTTC. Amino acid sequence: CASSLQVAGNYGYTF.

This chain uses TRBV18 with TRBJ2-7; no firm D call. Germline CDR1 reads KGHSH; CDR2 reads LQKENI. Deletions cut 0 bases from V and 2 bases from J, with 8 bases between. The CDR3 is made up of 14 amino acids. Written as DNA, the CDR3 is TGTGCCAGCTCACCACCGTACGGTACCTACGAGCAGTACTTC. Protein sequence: CASSPPYGTYEQYF.

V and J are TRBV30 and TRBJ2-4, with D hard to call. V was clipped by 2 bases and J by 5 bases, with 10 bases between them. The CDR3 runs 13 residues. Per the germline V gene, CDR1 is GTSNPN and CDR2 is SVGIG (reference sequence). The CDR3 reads CAWSRQQQNIQYF. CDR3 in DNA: TGTGCCTGGAGTCGCCAACAGCAAAACATTCAGTACTTC.

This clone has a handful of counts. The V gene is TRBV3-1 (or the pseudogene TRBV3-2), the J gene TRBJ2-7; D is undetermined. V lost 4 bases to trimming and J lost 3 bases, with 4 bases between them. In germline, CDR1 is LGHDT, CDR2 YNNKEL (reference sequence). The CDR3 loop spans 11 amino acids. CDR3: CASSLNYEQYF. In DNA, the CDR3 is TGTGCCAGCAGCCTCAACTACGAGCAGTACTTC.

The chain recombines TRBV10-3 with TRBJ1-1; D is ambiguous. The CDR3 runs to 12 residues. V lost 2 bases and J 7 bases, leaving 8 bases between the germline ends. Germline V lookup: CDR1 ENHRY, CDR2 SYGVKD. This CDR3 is CAISEEGLEAFF. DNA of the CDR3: TGTGCCATCAGTGAGGAAGGTCTTGAAGCTTTCTTT.

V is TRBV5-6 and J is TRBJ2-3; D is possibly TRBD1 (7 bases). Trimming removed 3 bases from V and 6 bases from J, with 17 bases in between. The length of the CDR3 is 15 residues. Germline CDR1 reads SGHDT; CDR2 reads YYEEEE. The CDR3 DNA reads TGTGCCAGCAGCTCCCAGGGGGGCGGAGACGATACGCAGTATTTT. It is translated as CASSSQGGGDDTQYF.

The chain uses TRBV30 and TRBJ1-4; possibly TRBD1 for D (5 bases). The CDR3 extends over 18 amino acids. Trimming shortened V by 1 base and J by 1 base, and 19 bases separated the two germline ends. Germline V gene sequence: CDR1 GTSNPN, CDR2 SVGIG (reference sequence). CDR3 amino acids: CAWSERGLSLLTNEKLFF. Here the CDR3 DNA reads TGTGCCTGGAGTGAAAGGGGACTCTCTCTATTAACTAATGAAAAACTGTTTTTT.

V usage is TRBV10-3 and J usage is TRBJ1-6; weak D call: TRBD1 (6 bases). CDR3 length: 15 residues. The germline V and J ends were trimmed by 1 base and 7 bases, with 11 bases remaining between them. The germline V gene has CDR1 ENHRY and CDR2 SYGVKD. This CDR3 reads CAISEYGQQNSPLHF. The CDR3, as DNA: TGTGCCATCAGTGAGTACGGACAGCAAAATTCACCCCTCCACTTT.

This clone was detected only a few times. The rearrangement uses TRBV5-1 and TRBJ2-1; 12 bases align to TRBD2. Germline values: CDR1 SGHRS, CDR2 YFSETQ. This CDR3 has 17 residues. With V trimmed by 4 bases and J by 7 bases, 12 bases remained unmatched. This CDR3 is CASSPTASGGARNEQFF. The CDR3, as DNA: TGCGCCAGCAGCCCAACGGCTAGCGGGGGGGCAAGAAATGAGCAGTTCTTC.

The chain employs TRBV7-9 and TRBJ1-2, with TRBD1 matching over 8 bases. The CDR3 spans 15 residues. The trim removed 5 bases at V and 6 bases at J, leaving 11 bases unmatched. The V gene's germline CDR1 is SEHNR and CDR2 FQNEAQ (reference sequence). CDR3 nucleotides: TGTGCCAGCAGCCCTAGCGGCAGGGGGCAAAATGGCTACACCTTC. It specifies CASSPSGRGQNGYTF. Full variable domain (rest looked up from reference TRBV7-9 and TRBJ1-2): DTGVSQNPRHKITKRGQNVTFRCDPISEHNRLYWYRQTLGQGPEFLTYFQNEAQLEKSRLLSDRFSAERPKGSFSTLEIQRTEQGDSAMYLCASSPSGRGQNGYTFGSGTRLTVV.

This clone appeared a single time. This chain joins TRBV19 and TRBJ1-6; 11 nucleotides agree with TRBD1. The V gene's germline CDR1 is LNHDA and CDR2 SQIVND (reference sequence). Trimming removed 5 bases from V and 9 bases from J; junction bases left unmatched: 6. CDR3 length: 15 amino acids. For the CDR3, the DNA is TGTGCCAGTAGTGGTGGACAGGGGGCCCGTTCACCCCTCCACTTT. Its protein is CASSGGQGARSPLHF.

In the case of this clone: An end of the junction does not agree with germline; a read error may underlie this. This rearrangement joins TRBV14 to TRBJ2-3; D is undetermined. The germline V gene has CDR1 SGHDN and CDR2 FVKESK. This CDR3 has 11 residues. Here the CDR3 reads CASSLADTQYF. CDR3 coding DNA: TGTGCTAGCAGCCTTGCAGATACGCAGTATTTT.

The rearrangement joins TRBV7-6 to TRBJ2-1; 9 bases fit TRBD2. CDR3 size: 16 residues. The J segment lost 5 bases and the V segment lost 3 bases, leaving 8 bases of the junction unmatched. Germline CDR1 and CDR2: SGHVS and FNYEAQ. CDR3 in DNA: TGTGCCAGCAGCTTGGCCCAAGCGGGGGGCCACAATGAGCAGTTCTTC. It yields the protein CASSLAQAGGHNEQFF.

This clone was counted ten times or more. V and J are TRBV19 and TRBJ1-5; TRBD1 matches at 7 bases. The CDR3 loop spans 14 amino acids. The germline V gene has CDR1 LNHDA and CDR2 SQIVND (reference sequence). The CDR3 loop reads CATREGASNQPQHF. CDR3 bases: TGTGCGACCAGAGAGGGGGCGAGCAATCAGCCCCAGCATTTT.

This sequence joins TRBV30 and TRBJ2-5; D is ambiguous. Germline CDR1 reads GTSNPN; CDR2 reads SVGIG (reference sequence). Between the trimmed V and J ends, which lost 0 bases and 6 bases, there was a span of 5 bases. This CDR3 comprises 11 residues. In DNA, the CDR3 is TGTGCCTGGAGTGTACTAAAGACCCAGTACTTC. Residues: CAWSVLKTQYF. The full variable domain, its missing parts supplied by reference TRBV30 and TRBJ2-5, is SQTIHQWPATLVQPVGSPLSLECTVEGTSNPNLYWYRQAAGRGLQLLFYSVGIGQISSEVPQNLSASRPQDRQFILSSKKLLLSDSGFYLCAWSVLKTQYFGPGTRLLVL.

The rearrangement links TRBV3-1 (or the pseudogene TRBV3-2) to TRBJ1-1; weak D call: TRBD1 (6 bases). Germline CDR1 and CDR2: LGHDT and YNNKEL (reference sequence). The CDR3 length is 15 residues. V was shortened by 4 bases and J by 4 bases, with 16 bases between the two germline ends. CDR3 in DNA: TGTGCCAGCAGCCCCTCAAGAGGGGGAGGCACTGAAGCTTTCTTT. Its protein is CASSPSRGGGTEAFF.

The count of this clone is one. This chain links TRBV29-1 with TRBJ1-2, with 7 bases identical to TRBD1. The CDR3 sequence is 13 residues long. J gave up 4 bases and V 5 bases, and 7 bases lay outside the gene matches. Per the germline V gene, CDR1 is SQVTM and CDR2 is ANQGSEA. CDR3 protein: CSVLVTGAYGYTF. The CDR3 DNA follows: TGCAGCGTTCTCGTTACAGGGGCCTATGGCTACACCTTC.

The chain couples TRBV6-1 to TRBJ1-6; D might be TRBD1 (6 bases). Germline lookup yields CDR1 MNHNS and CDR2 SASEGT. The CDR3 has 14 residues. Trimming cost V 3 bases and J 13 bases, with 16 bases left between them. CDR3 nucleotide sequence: TGTGCCAGCAGTGAGAGGGGGGCGGGGAGCCCCCTCCACTTT. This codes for CASSERGAGSPLHF.

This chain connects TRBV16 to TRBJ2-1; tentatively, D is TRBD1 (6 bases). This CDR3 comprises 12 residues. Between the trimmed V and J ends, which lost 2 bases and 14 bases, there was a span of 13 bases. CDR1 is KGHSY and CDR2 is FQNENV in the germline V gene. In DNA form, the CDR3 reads TGTGCCAGCAGCCAACAGGGGACGGTGAAGTTCTTC. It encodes CASSQQGTVKFF. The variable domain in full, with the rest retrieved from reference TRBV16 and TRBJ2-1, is GEEVAQTPKHLVRGEGQKAKLYCAPIKGHSYVFWYQQVLKNEFKFLISFQNENVFDETGMPKERFSAKCLPNSPCSLEIQATKLEDSAVYFCASSQQGTVKFFGPGTRLTVL.

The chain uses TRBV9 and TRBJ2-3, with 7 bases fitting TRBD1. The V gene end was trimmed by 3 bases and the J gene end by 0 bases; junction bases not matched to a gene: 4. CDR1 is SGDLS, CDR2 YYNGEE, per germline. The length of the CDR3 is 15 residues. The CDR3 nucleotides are TGTGCCAGCAGCGGGGGACAGACTAGCACAGATACGCAGTATTTT. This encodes CASSGGQTSTDTQYF.

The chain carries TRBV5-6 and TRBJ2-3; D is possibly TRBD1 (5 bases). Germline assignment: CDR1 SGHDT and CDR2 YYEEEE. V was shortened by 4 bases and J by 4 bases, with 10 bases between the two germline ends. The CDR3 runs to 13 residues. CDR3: CASSVQDPDTQYF. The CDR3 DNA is TGTGCCAGCAGCGTACAGGATCCAGATACGCAGTATTTT. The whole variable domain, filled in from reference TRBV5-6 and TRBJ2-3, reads DAGVTQSPTHLIKTRGQQVTLRCSPKSGHDTVSWYQQALGQGPQFIFQYYEEEERQRGNFPDRFSGHQFPNYSSELNVNALLLGDSALYLCASSVQDPDTQYFGPGTRLTVL.

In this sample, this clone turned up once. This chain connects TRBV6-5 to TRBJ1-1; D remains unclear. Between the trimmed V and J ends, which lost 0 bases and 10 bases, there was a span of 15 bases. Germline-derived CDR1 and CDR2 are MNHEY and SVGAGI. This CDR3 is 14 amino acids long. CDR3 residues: CASSYSRQGLGAFF. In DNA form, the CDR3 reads TGTGCCAGCAGTTACTCGAGGCAAGGTCTCGGAGCTTTCTTT.

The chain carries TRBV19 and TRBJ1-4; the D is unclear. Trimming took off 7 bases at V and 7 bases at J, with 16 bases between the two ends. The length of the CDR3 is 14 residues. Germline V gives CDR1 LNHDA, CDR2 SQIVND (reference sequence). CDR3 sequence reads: CASTRKTLGEKLFF. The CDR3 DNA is TGTGCCAGTACCCGGAAGACCCTCGGTGAAAAACTGTTTTTT.

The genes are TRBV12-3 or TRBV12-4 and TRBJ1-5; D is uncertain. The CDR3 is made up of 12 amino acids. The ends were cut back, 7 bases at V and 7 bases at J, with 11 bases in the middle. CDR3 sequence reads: CASTFNQQPQHF. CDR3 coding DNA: TGTGCCAGCACGTTTAACCAACAGCCCCAGCATTTT.

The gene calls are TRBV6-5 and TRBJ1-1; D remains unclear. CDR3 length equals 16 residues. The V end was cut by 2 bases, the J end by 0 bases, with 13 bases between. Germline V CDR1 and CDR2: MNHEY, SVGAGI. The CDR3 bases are TGTGCCAGCAGTTACGTGGGTGGAACCATGAACACTGAAGCTTTCTTT. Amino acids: CASSYVGGTMNTEAFF.

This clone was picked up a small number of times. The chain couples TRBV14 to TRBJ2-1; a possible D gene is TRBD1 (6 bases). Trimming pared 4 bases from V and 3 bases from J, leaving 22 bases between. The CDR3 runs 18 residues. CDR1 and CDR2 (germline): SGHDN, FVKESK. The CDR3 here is CASSPNPRTALIYNEQFF. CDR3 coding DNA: TGTGCCAGCAGCCCAAACCCGCGGACAGCCTTAATCTACAATGAGCAGTTCTTC.

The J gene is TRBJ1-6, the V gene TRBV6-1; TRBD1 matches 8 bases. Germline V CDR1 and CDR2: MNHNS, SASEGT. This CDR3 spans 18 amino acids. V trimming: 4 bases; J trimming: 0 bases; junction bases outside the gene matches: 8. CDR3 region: CASSGQGYTSSYNSPLHF. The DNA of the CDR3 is TGTGCCAGCAGTGGACAGGGGTATACGAGCTCCTATAATTCACCCCTCCACTTT.